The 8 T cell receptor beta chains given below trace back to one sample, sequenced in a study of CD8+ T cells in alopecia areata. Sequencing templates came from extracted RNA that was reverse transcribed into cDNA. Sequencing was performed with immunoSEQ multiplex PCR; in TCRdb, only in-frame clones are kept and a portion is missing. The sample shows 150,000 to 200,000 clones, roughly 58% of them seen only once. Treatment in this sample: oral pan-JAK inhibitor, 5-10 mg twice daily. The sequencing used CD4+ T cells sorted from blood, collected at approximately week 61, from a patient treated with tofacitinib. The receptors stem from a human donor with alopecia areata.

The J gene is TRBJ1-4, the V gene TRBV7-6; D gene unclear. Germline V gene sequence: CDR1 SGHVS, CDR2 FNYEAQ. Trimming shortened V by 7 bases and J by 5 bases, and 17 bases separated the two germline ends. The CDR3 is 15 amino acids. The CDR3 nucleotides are TGTGCCAGCACCCGAAGTCCTAAGGGAAATGAAAAACTGTTTTTT. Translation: CASTRSPKGNEKLFF. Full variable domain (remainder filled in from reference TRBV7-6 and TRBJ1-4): GAGVSQSPRYKVTKRGQDVALRCDPISGHVSLYWYRQALGQGPEFLTYFNYEAQQDKSGLPNDRFSAERPEGSISTLTIQRTEQRDSAMYRCASTRSPKGNEKLFFGSGTQLSVL.

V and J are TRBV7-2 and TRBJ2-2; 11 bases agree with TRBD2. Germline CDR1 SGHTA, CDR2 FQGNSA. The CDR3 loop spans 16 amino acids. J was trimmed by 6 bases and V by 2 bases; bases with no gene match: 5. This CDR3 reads CASSLQTSGAAGELFF. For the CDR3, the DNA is TGTGCCAGCAGCTTACAGACTAGCGGGGCGGCCGGGGAGCTGTTTTTT.

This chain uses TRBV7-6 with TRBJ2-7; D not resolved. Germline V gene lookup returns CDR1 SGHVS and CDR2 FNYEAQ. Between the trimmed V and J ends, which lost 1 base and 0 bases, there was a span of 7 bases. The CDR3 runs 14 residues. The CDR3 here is CASSLERSSYEQYF. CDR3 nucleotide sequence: TGTGCCAGCAGCTTAGAGCGCAGCTCCTACGAGCAGTACTTC. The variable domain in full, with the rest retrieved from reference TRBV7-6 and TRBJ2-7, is GAGVSQSPRYKVTKRGQDVALRCDPISGHVSLYWYRQALGQGPEFLTYFNYEAQQDKSGLPNDRFSAERPEGSISTLTIQRTEQRDSAMYRCASSLERSSYEQYFGPGTRLTVT.

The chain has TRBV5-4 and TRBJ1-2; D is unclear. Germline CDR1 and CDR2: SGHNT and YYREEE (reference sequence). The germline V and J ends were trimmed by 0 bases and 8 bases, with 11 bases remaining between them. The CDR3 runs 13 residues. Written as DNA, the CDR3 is TGTGCCAGCAGCTTGGCGGGCTCCTGGGGCTACACCTTC. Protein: CASSLAGSWGYTF. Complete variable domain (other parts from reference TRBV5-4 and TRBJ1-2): ETGVTQSPTHLIKTRGQQVTLRCSSQSGHNTVSWYQQALGQGPQFIFQYYREEENGRGNFPPRFSGLQFPNYSSELNVNALELDDSALYLCASSLAGSWGYTFGSGTRLTVV.

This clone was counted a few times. CDR3 nucleotides: TGTGCCATCAGGGGGGACAGCAACACTGAAGCTTTCTTT. Its translation: CAIRGDSNTEAFF. The rearrangement links TRBV10-3 to TRBJ1-1, with 7 nucleotides matching TRBD1. Losses at the gene ends were 6 bases for V and 2 bases for J; bases not matched to a gene: 3. The V gene's germline CDR1 is ENHRY and CDR2 SYGVKD. CDR3 length: 13 residues.

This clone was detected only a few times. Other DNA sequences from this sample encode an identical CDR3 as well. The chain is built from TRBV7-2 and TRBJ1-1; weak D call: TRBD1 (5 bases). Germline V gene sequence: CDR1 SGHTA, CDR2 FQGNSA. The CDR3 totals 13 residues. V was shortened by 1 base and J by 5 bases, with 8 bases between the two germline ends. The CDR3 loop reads CASSLGGRTEAFF. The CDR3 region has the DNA TGTGCCAGCAGCTTAGGGGGGAGGACTGAAGCTTTCTTT.

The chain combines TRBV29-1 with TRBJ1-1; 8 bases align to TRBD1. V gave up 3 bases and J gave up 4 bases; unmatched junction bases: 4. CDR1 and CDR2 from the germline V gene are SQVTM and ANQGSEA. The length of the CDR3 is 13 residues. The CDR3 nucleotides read TGCAGCGTTGAGACCACAGGGGGCACTGAAGCTTTCTTT. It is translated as CSVETTGGTEAFF.

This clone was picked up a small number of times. CDR3 protein: CASESNTGELFF. The DNA of the CDR3 is TGTGCCAGCGAGTCGAACACCGGGGAGCTGTTTTTT. The V and J genes are TRBV6-5 and TRBJ2-2; D not resolved. The germline V gene has CDR1 MNHEY and CDR2 SVGAGI. CDR3 length equals 12 residues. V was pared by 8 bases and J by 0 bases, with 4 bases between.